The present T cell receptor (beta chain) was sequenced within a study of T cell responses to AZD1222 COVID-19 vaccine. Regarding the study as a whole: The sample set comprised mostly white British donors with more females, and clonal diversity was possibly underestimated. The study sampled repertoires only after the peak T cell response.

On this clone: As yet, its antigen is unknown.

V lost 6 bases and J 4 bases, leaving 9 bases between the germline ends. CDR3 size: 13 residues. Germline V gene sequence: CDR1 SNHLY, CDR2 FYNNEI. Clones were sequenced by immunoSEQ multiplex PCR, and TCRdb holds only the in-frame ones, with some missing. The repertoire holds 79,000 or so clones, around 80% seen once, with approximately 30% in the top ten. The V call is TRBV2, the J call TRBJ1-4; D unclear. The TCR comes from an adult who received the MenACWY meningococcal vaccine as a control. Specimen: peripheral blood, collected 28 days after the second dose of the MenACWY control vaccine. CDR3 protein: CASRGNRNEKLFF. CDR3 nucleotide sequence: TGTGCCAGCAGAGGCAACCGTAATGAAAAACTGTTTTTT.